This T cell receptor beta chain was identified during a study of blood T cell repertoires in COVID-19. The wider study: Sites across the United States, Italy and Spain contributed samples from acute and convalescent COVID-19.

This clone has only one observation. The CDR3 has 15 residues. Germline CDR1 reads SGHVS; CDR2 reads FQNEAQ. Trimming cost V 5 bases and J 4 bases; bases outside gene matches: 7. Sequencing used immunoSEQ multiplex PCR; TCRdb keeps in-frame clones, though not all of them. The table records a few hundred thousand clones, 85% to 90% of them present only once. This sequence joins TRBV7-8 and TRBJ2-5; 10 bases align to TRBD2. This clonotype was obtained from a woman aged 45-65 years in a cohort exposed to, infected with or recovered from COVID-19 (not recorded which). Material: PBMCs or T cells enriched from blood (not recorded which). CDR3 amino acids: CASSASGGGPETQYF. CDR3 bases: TGTGCCAGCAGCGCCAGCGGGGGGGGCCCAGAGACCCAGTACTTC. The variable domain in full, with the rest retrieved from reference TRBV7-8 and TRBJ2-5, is GAGVSQSPRYKVAKRGQDVALRCDPISGHVSLFWYQQALGQGPEFLTYFQNEAQLDKSGLPSDRFFAERPEGSVSTLKIQRTQQEDSAVYLCASSASGGGPETQYFGPGTRLLVL.